This paragraph reports one T cell receptor beta chain. The antigen is undetermined. The CD8 memory sample joined CD45RO+ cells and CCR7-negative CD45RA+ cells. The sample belongs to a study of shared clonotypes between healthy human individuals. At the level of the study: Each donor had three CD4 naive, three CD4 memory, two CD8 naive and one CD8 memory plate.

Libraries were prepared by immunoSEQ multiplex PCR; TCRdb keeps only in-frame clonotypes and omits some of them. This table has some 690,000 clones, around 91% appearing once. Study-level results: Rarefaction showed that sequencing of sorted subsets was incomplete (despite large depth). The sole specimen, blood, was sampled, and tissue repertoires likely differ.

J lost 6 bases, V lost 6 bases, and 7 bases had no gene match. The CDR3 contains 14 residues. Germline V gives CDR1 MDHEN, CDR2 SYDVKM. The sample consisted of memory CD8+ T cells from PBMCs. Subset specified: CD45RO+ cells pooled with CCR7-negative TemRA cells. V gene TRBV28 combines with J gene TRBJ2-7; 11 positions match TRBD2. The sequence was collected from a man between 18 and 29 years old in good health. Some clones in this sample may be carry-over from other donors' samples. CDR3 coding DNA: TGTGCCAGCAGCCCGGGACTAGCGGTTTTCGAGCAGTACTTC. This translates into CASSPGLAVFEQYF.